Each of the 3 T cell receptor beta chains below was sequenced from the same sample in a study of control samples from healthy donors and cancer patients. Profiled with immunoSEQ multiplex PCR; TCRdb holds only in-frame clones, not every one. The table has about 130,000 clones, 80% to 95% seen once. What was sequenced was blood. The origin of the receptors is a man aged 18 to 29 in good health.

In the case of this clone: Within the sample, other DNA sequences also encode this same CDR3. V is TRBV11-2 and J is TRBJ2-7; D gene unclear. The CDR3 has 14 residues. From germline, CDR1 is SGHAT and CDR2 FQNNGV. V gave up 0 bases and J gave up 2 bases, with 8 bases separating them. CDR3 coding DNA: TGTGCCAGCAGCTTAGATATTGCAACCTACGAGCAGTACTTC. Protein product: CASSLDIATYEQYF.

There are a few counts of this clone. The CDR3: CASGVEQGARGYTF. CDR3 in DNA: TGTGCCAGTGGGGTCGAGCAGGGGGCGCGAGGCTACACCTTC. The V call is TRBV19, the J call TRBJ1-2; TRBD1 aligns across 8 bases. Germline V gene sequence: CDR1 LNHDA, CDR2 SQIVND (reference sequence). V lost 8 bases, J lost 8 bases, and 13 bases stayed unmatched. The CDR3 length is 14 residues.

This clone was seen a single time. The V and J genes are TRBV5-1 and TRBJ1-6; D is perhaps TRBD1 (6 bases). V lost 0 bases and J 5 bases, leaving 12 bases between the germline ends. Germline lookup yields CDR1 SGHRS and CDR2 YFSETQ. This CDR3 contains 16 residues. The CDR3 protein is CASSLVGGADNSPLHF. The CDR3 DNA reads as TGCGCCAGCAGCTTGGTGGGGGGCGCAGATAATTCACCCCTCCACTTT.